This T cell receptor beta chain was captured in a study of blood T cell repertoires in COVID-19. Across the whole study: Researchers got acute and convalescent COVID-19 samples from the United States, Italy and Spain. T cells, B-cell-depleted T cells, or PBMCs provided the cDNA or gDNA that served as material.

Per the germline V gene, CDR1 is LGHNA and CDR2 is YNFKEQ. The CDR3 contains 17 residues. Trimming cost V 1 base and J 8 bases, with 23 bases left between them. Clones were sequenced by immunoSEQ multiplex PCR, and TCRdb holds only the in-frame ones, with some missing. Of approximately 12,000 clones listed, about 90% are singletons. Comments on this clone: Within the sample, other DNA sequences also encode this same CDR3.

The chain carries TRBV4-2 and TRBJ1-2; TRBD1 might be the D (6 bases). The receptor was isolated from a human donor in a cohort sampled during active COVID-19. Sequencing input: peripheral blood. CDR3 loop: CASSQGRGASQWGGYTF. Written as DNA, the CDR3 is TGTGCCAGCAGCCAAGGTCGGGGGGCGAGTCAGTGGGGGGGCTACACCTTC.